This TCR beta chain was observed in a study of radiotherapy plus CTLA-4 blockade in lung cancer (dated by TCRdb to the late 2010s). The study in broad terms: Objective responses were observed in approximately 18% of enrolled patients, and disease control was achieved in around 30%.

Comment on this clone: What this receptor recognizes is not known. Per-nucleotide qualities are absent, and no much larger clonotype sits a single base away.

As encoded in the germline V gene, CDR1 is SGHTA while CDR2 is FQGNSA. The V end loses 3 bases and the J end loses 2 bases, and a stretch of 7 bases separates them. From the cysteine up to the phenylalanine, the CDR3 has a length of 13 residues. The only DNA kept is the CDR3, 39 bases in frame from the first base. On the study overall, not on this receptor specifically: The strongest predictors of response were reported to be early dynamic shifts in blood T cell clones along with a rise in serum interferon-beta following radiation. After treatment with radiotherapy and ipilimumab, TCR clones that originated in tumors expanded in peripheral blood.

Library method: the immunoSEQ multiplex PCR assay. Sourced from immuneACCESS, this table was stored by TCRdb with only in-frame sequences that have V and J called. A share of the clones is absent; for the studies checked, an unresolved V gene accounts for under half, and the remainder has no known explanation. The sample table contains some 15,000 clones; only one count was recorded for about 89% of them. The leading ten clones occupy approximately 15% of the sample. The study tested focal radiation therapy combined with CTLA-4 blockade (ipilimumab) in patients with chemo-refractory metastatic non-small-cell lung cancer.

The clonotype was recovered from a human donor with non-small cell lung cancer that progressed on radiotherapy plus ipilimumab. Some clones in this sample may be carry-over from other donors' samples. Recombination joined TRBV7-2 with TRBJ2-5, with the D gene call left open. The input for sequencing was peripheral blood, taken from a patient treated with radiotherapy plus ipilimumab. The CDR3 corresponds to CASSLQQQETQYF. The DNA sequence is given as TGTGCCAGCAGCTTGCAACAGCAAGAGACCCAGTACTTC.